The 18 T cell receptor beta chains listed next were all sequenced from one sample in a study of T cell repertoires in cytomegalovirus infection. TCRdb analysed the reads with MiXCR anew, one entry per CDR3 protein. The sample yields about 69,000 distinct CDR3 sequences, approximately 30% seen once. These TCRs are of unknown antigen specificity. Here the sequenced sample was CD8+ T cells from cultured PBMCs, taken from culture after CMV antigen stimulation. The source of these receptors is a human donor in good health (CMV status not recorded). Some clones in this sample may be carry-over from other donors' samples.

This clonotype was counted a few times. The genes are TRBV7-9 and TRBJ2-5; 13 bases match TRBD2. V trimming: 4 bases; J trimming: 5 bases; junction bases outside the gene matches: 4. Germline CDR1 SEHNR, CDR2 FQNEAQ (reference sequence). The CDR3 contains 15 residues. The CDR3 nucleotides are TGTGCCAGCAGCTCCTGGACTAGCGGGAGTGAGACCCAGTACTTC. This encodes CASSSWTSGSETQYF.

The chain links TRBV10-3 to TRBJ1-1; maybe TRBD1 (6 bases). The CDR3 spans 13 residues. The germline CDR1 and CDR2 sequences are ENHRY and SYGVKD. V shed 4 bases and J shed 5 bases, with 11 bases lying between them. CDR3 sequence reads: CAISADRGTEAFF. The CDR3 nucleotides are TGTGCCATCAGTGCGGATAGGGGGACTGAAGCTTTCTTT.

The table lists this clonotype with a few counts. This chain uses TRBV10-2 with TRBJ2-7; D unclear. CDR1 and CDR2 (germline): WSHSY, SAAADI. Deletions cut 5 bases from V and 4 bases from J, with 9 bases between. The CDR3 sequence is 12 residues long. CDR3 loop: CASSPTLYEQYF. Here the CDR3 DNA reads TGCGCCAGCAGTCCTACACTTTACGAGCAGTACTTC.

This clonotype was seen more than once but under ten times. The V gene is TRBV7-6, the J gene TRBJ1-5; 7 bases agree with TRBD1. The germline CDR1 and CDR2 sequences are SGHVS and FNYEAQ. The V gene end was trimmed by 3 bases and the J gene end by 4 bases; junction bases not matched to a gene: 6. This CDR3 is built from 15 residues. The CDR3 sequence: CASSFDREPNQPQHF. The CDR3 DNA is TGTGCCAGCAGCTTCGACAGGGAGCCGAATCAGCCCCAGCATTTT.

The chain has TRBV20-1 and TRBJ2-7; TRBD1 matches at 7 bases. V gave up 3 bases and J gave up 3 bases; unmatched junction bases: 11. Germline CDR1 is DFQATT and CDR2 is SNEGSKA (reference sequence). This CDR3 comprises 15 residues. CDR3 sequence (DNA): TGCAGTGCTAGCCCCTATGGGACAGACTTCTACGAGCAGTACTTC. Translating gives CSASPYGTDFYEQYF.

This chain uses TRBV20-1 with TRBJ1-1; TRBD1 might be the D (5 bases). CDR3 length: 14 amino acids. CDR1 is DFQATT, CDR2 SNEGSKA, per germline (reference sequence). Between the trimmed V and J ends, which lost 0 bases and 5 bases, there was a span of 13 bases. The CDR3 nucleotides read TGCAGTGCTAGAGATTCGCACAGGCCGACTGAAGCTTTCTTT. Encoded protein: CSARDSHRPTEAFF.

By proportion, this clonotype is medium-sized. The J gene is TRBJ1-5, the V gene TRBV7-2; D remains ambiguous. Per germline, CDR1 SGHTA and CDR2 FQGNSA. V was trimmed by 1 base and J by 6 bases, leaving 13 bases between them. CDR3 length: 15 amino acids. CDR3 DNA sequence: TGTGCCAGCAGCTTAGACATTAGTAGTGTTCAGCCCCAGCATTTT. Translating it yields CASSLDISSVQPQHF.

This clonotype was picked up many times. The chain recombines TRBV18 with TRBJ2-7; 13 bases align to TRBD2. The CDR3 has 17 residues. V was pared by 6 bases and J by 0 bases, with 8 bases of the junction left unmatched. Germline lookup yields CDR1 KGHSH and CDR2 LQKENI. The CDR3 DNA reads as TGTGCCAGCTCTCCGACTAGCGGGGGGACTAGCTCCTACGAGCAGTACTTC. This encodes CASSPTSGGTSSYEQYF.

The V call is TRBV30, the J call TRBJ2-1, with 8 bases fitting TRBD2. J was trimmed by 0 bases and V by 0 bases; bases with no gene match: 7. Germline-derived CDR1 and CDR2 are GTSNPN and SVGIG (reference sequence). CDR3 length: 17 residues. CDR3 in DNA: TGTGCCTGGAGTGTTTTCGGCGGGGGGAGCTCCTACAATGAGCAGTTCTTC. Its translation: CAWSVFGGGSSYNEQFF.

The V gene is TRBV12-3 or TRBV12-4, the J gene TRBJ1-4; D call uncertain. V lost 1 base and J 12 bases, leaving 18 bases between the germline ends. This CDR3 comprises 15 residues. This CDR3 is CASSLVHHPEQELFF. The CDR3 DNA reads as TGTGCCAGCAGTTTAGTGCATCATCCGGAGCAGGAACTGTTTTTT.

This clonotype came up many times. CDR3 region: CAWRWDSGNTIYF. CDR3 nucleotides: TGTGCCTGGCGGTGGGACTCTGGAAACACCATATATTTT. The chain combines TRBV12-3 or TRBV12-4 with TRBJ1-3; D not certain. Trimming pared 11 bases from V and 0 bases from J, leaving 11 bases between. The CDR3 runs 13 residues.

This clonotype appeared a few times. V and J are TRBV13 and TRBJ2-7, with D perhaps matching TRBD2 (5 bases). The CDR3 loop spans 14 amino acids. In germline, CDR1 is PRHDT, CDR2 FYEKMQ (reference sequence). The V end lost 4 bases, the J end lost 1 base, and 11 bases lay between the germline ends. The CDR3 DNA sequence: TGTGCCAGCAGCTCCCGATCGGGGTCCTACGAGCAGTACTTC. This gives the protein CASSSRSGSYEQYF. Based on the CDR3 plus reference TRBV13 and TRBJ2-7, the full variable domain is AAGVIQSPRHLIKEKRETATLKCYPIPRHDTVYWYQQGPGQDPQFLISFYEKMQSDKGSIPDRFSAQQFSDYHSELNMSSLELGDSALYFCASSSRSGSYEQYFGPGTRLTVT.

There are many counts of this clonotype. This chain joins TRBV20-1 and TRBJ1-4; D gene ambiguous. Germline V gene lookup returns CDR1 DFQATT and CDR2 SNEGSKA (reference sequence). The CDR3 has 18 residues. Deletions cut 0 bases from V and 0 bases from J, with 17 bases between. The CDR3 nucleotides read TGCAGTGCTAGAGATTACGGCACATCGTCTTCAACTAATGAAAAACTGTTTTTT. It yields the protein CSARDYGTSSSTNEKLFF.

This clonotype was observed at least ten times. This chain uses TRBV7-9 with TRBJ2-2, with 9 bases aligning to TRBD1. CDR3 length: 16 residues. The germline V gene has CDR1 SEHNR and CDR2 FQNEAQ (reference sequence). V gave up 4 bases and J gave up 1 base; unmatched junction bases: 4. Here the CDR3 reads CASSSRDRENTGELFF. CDR3 nucleotides: TGTGCCAGCAGCTCCCGGGACAGGGAGAACACCGGGGAGCTGTTTTTT.

This clonotype has just a few counts. The rearrangement joins TRBV2 to TRBJ2-3; D gene uncertain. The V gene lost 5 bases and the J gene lost 0 bases, with 6 bases spanning the gap. This CDR3 contains 13 residues. Germline loops: CDR1 SNHLY, CDR2 FYNNEI. Written as DNA, the CDR3 is TGTGCCAGCAGTCAATCTAGCACAGATACGCAGTATTTT. Encoded protein: CASSQSSTDTQYF.

The chain has TRBV28 and TRBJ1-1, with D possibly TRBD1 on 6 matching bases. CDR1 MDHEN and CDR2 SYDVKM come from the germline V gene. The CDR3 runs 21 residues. Trimming left V 5 bases short and J 0 bases short, with 31 bases between. This CDR3 reads CASSPRGGNSHSSKMNTEAFF. DNA of the CDR3: TGTGCCAGCAGTCCAAGGGGGGGGAACAGCCACAGCTCTAAGATGAACACTGAAGCTTTCTTT.

This clonotype was detected only a few times. The rearrangement uses TRBV7-2 and TRBJ2-2; D unresolved. The CDR3 covers 13 residues. From germline, CDR1 is SGHTA and CDR2 FQGNSA. Deletions cut 11 bases from V and 0 bases from J, with 10 bases between. This CDR3 is CAHTTTNTGELFF. The CDR3 nucleotides read TGTGCCCACACCACCACGAACACCGGGGAGCTGTTTTTT.

The chain joins TRBV5-1 to TRBJ2-1; the match to TRBD2 covers 12 bases. The CDR3 loop spans 16 amino acids. With 5 bases clipped from V and 8 bases from J, the junction kept 11 bases outside the gene matches. Germline CDR1 is SGHRS and CDR2 is YFSETQ. CDR3 amino acids: CASSRGLAGNADEQFF. CDR3 sequence (DNA): TGCGCCAGCAGTCGTGGACTAGCGGGAAATGCAGATGAGCAGTTCTTC.